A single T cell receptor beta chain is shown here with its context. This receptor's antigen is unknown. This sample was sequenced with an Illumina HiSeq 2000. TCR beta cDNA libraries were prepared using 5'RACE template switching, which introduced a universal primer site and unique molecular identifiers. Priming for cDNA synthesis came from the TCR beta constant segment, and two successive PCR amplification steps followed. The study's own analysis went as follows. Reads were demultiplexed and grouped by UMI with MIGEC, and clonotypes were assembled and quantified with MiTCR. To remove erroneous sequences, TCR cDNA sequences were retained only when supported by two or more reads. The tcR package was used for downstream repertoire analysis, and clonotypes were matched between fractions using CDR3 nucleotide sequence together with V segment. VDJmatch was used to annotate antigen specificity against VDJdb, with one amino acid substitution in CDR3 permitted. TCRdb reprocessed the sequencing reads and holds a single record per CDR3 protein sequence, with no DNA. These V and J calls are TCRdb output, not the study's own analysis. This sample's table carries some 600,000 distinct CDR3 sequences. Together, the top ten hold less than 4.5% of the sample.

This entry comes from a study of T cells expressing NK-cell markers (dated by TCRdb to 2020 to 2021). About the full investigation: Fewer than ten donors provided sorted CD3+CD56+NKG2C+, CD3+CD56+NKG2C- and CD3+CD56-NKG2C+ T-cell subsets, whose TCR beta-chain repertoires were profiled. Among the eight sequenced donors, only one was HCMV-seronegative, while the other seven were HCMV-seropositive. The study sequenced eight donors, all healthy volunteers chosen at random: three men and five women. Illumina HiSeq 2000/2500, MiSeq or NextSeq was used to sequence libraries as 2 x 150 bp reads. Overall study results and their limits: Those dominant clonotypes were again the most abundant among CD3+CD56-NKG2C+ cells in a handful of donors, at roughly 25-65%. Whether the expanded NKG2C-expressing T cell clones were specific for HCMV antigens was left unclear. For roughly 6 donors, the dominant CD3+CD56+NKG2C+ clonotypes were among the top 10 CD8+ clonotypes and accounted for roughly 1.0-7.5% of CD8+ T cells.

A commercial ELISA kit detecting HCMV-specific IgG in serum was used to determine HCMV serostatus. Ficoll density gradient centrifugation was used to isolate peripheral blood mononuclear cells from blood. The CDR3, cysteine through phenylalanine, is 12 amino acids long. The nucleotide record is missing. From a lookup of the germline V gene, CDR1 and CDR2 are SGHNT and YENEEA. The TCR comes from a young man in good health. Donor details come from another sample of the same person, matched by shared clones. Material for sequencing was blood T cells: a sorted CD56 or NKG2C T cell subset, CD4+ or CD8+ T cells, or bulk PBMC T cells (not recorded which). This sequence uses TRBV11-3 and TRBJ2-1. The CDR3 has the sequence CASRAAHNEQFF.